Below, 7 T cell receptor beta chains from the same sample are listed, as sequenced in a study of OX40 agonist ivuxolimab in advanced cancers. The method was immunoSEQ multiplex PCR; TCRdb's version includes in-frame clones alone and lacks a portion of them. The sample holds tens of thousands of clones, more than 70% seen once. The sequencing here drew on CD4+ or CD8+ T cells sorted from blood, taken in a trial of the OX40 agonist ivuxolimab. These receptors were taken from an adult with an advanced solid tumor such as melanoma, head and neck, liver or kidney cancer.

The V and J genes are TRBV5-6 and TRBJ1-5; D gene ambiguous. The germline V gene has CDR1 SGHDT and CDR2 YYEEEE. The CDR3 consists of 14 residues. Trimming stripped 4 bases from V and 7 bases from J, with 15 bases between. CDR3 loop: CASSLMRERQPQHF. CDR3 in DNA: TGTGCCAGCAGCCTTATGAGGGAGAGGCAGCCCCAGCATTTT.

The chain recombines TRBV19 with TRBJ2-2; maybe TRBD2 (5 bases). Per the germline V gene, CDR1 is LNHDA and CDR2 is SQIVND (reference sequence). The CDR3 sequence is 15 residues long. Trimming cost V 6 bases and J 0 bases, with 11 bases left between them. The DNA of the CDR3 is TGTGCCAGTAGGGAGGCCAATTCGAACACCGGGGAGCTGTTTTTT. Amino acids: CASREANSNTGELFF.

The rearrangement joins TRBV6-5 to TRBJ2-7, with 10 bases that match TRBD2. V shed 4 bases, J shed 3 bases, and the junction held 6 bases outside the gene matches. CDR1 is MNHEY and CDR2 is SVGAGI in the germline V gene. The CDR3 is made up of 15 amino acids. Here the CDR3 reads CASSFSSGGLYEQYF. CDR3 coding DNA: TGTGCCAGCAGTTTCTCTAGCGGGGGACTCTACGAGCAGTACTTC.

The V gene is TRBV6-5, the J gene TRBJ1-6; D gene ambiguous. CDR3 length: 16 amino acids. Per germline, CDR1 MNHEY and CDR2 SVGAGI. The ends were cut back, 0 bases at V and 4 bases at J, with 10 bases in the middle. Here the CDR3 reads CASSYSGRWYNSPLHF. CDR3 nucleotides: TGTGCCAGCAGTTACTCGGGCCGATGGTATAATTCACCCCTCCACTTT.

The chain combines TRBV4-1 with TRBJ2-1, with TRBD2 identical over 9 bases. The CDR3 runs to 15 residues. V dropped 0 bases and J dropped 9; count of bases not matched to a gene: 6. Germline V CDR1 and CDR2: MGHRA, YSYEKL. This CDR3 is CASSQDSGGYLEQFF. The CDR3 DNA is TGCGCCAGCAGCCAAGATAGCGGGGGTTACCTTGAGCAGTTCTTC.

The chain uses TRBV7-9 and TRBJ2-7; D gene ambiguous. Trimming removed 0 bases from V and 0 bases from J, with 9 bases in between. The CDR3 totals 15 residues. CDR1 is SEHNR, CDR2 FQNEAQ, per germline (reference sequence). CDR3 DNA sequence: TGTGCCAGCAGCTTAGCATCACAGAGCTCCTACGAGCAGTACTTC. This translates into CASSLASQSSYEQYF. Variable domain in full (rest from reference TRBV7-9 and TRBJ2-7): DTGVSQNPRHKITKRGQNVTFRCDPISEHNRLYWYRQTLGQGPEFLTYFQNEAQLEKSRLLSDRFSAERPKGSFSTLEIQRTEQGDSAMYLCASSLASQSSYEQYFGPGTRLTVT.

The chain combines TRBV2 with TRBJ2-7; TRBD1 matches 8 bases. This CDR3 region has 16 residues. Trimming cost V 8 bases and J 2 bases; bases outside gene matches: 14. Germline CDR1 reads SNHLY; CDR2 reads FYNNEI. The CDR3 spells CASLRSPGQEPYEQYF. For the CDR3, the DNA is TGTGCCAGCCTTAGATCCCCGGGACAGGAGCCCTACGAGCAGTACTTC.